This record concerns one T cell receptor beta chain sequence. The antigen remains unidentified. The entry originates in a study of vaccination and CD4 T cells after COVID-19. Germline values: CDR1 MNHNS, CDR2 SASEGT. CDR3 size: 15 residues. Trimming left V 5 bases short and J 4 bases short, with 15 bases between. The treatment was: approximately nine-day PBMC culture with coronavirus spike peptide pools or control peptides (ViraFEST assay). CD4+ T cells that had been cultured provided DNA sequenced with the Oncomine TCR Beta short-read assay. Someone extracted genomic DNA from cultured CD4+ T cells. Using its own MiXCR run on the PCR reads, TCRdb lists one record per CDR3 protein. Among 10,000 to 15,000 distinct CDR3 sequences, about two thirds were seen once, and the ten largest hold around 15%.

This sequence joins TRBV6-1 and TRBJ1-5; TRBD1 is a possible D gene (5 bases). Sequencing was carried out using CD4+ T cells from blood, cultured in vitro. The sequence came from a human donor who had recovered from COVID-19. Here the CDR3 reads CASSPKEGLNQPQHF. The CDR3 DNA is TGTGCCAGCAGTCCGAAGGAGGGGTTGAATCAGCCCCAGCATTTT.